This is a list of T cell receptor beta chains from one sample in a study of blood T cell repertoires in COVID-19. Sequencing used immunoSEQ multiplex PCR; TCRdb keeps in-frame clones, though not all of them. The data show 150,000 or so clones, with around 85% seen just once and roughly 9.2% held by the top ten. The material sequenced was PBMCs or T cells enriched from blood (not recorded which). Source of these receptors: a man between 50 and 59 years old who had recovered from COVID-19. The CDR3 runs from the conserved cysteine through the conserved F or W. The D gene is left open where the match is weak. A row's size may be missing; if present it is once, few, many or a size class.

D gene | J gene | V gene | clone size | CDR3 DNA | CDR3 protein
TRBD1 | TRBJ2-7 | TRBV29-1 | NA | TGCAGCGTTAGGACAGGGATGCACGAGCAGTACTTC | CSVRTGMHEQYF
TRBD1 | TRBJ1-1 | TRBV27 | few | TGTGCCAGCAGTCTGAATCCGGGACAGGGGTCCACTGAAGCTTTCTTT | CASSLNPGQGSTEAFF
TRBD1 | TRBJ1-5 | TRBV9 | once | TGTGCCAGCAGCGTAGAGGGGGCGCAGCCCCAGCATTTT | CASSVEGAQPQHF
NA | TRBJ1-2 | TRBV5-1 | few | TGCGCCAGCAGCTTGTGGCAGGCATATGGCTACACCTTC | CASSLWQAYGYTF
TRBD2 | TRBJ2-1 | TRBV19 | NA | TGTGCCAGACCTCTAGCGGGGGGCCAGAAGGTAAAGTTCTTC | CARPLAGGQKVKFF
NA | TRBJ1-3 | TRBV5-5 | NA | TGTGCCAGCAGCTTGTCAGTCAGGGGATCCGGAAACACCATATATTTT | CASSLSVRGSGNTIYF
NA | TRBJ1-6 | TRBV7-2 | NA | TGTGCCAGCAGCTTGGGGGGCTCCTATAATTCACCCCTCCACTTT | CASSLGGSYNSPLHF
NA | TRBJ2-5 | TRBV7-2 | once | TGTGCCAGCAGCTTAATCGGACACAACGACCAAGAGACCCAGTACTTC | CASSLIGHNDQETQYF
NA | TRBJ1-5 | TRBV3-1/TRBV3-2 | NA | TGTGCCAGCAGCCAGGAGGCAGGGGATCAGCCCCAGCATTTT | CASSQEAGDQPQHF
TRBD1 | TRBJ1-5 | TRBV6-1 | NA | TGTGCCAGCAGTGACCTGACAGGGGTCCAGCCCCAGCATTTT | CASSDLTGVQPQHF
NA | TRBJ1-6 | TRBV5-1 | NA | TGCGCCAGCAGCGCTTCAGGGGTCCCAAATTCACCCCTCCACTTT | CASSASGVPNSPLHF
TRBD1 | TRBJ1-3 | TRBV6-5 | NA | TGTGCCAGCAGTTACGGGACAGGGGACTCTGGAAACACCATATATTTT | CASSYGTGDSGNTIYF
NA | TRBJ1-1 | TRBV20-1 | NA | TGCAGTGCTCGGACAGACACTGAAGCTTTCTTT | CSARTDTEAFF
TRBD2 | TRBJ2-3 | TRBV7-8 | NA | TGTGCCAGCAGCTTAGGGACTAGCGGGGGGGATACGCAGTATTTT | CASSLGTSGGDTQYF
TRBD2 | TRBJ2-3 | TRBV6-1 | NA | TGTGCCAGCAGTGAAAGAGGAGGAGGGGGGACTAGATCCACAGATACGCAGTATTTT | CASSERGGGGTRSTDTQYF
NA | TRBJ2-5 | TRBV19 | NA | TGTGCCAGTAAGGGGATGAAGACCCAGTACTTC | CASKGMKTQYF
NA | TRBJ2-3 | TRBV6-4 | NA | TGTGCCAGCAGTGTAGAGGCGACCACAGATACGCAGTATTTT | CASSVEATTDTQYF
TRBD1 | TRBJ1-2 | TRBV6-6 | NA | TGTGCCAGCAGACTTTTACAGGGGGCGGACTATGGCTACACCTTC | CASRLLQGADYGYTF
NA | TRBJ2-2 | TRBV7-3 | few | TGTGCCAGCAGCTTAGACAGGAACACCGGGGAGCTGTTTTTT | CASSLDRNTGELFF
TRBD2 | TRBJ2-1 | TRBV9 | NA | TGTGCCAGCAGCTTGACTAGCGGGGGGGCCGGTAATGAGCAGTTCTTC | CASSLTSGGAGNEQFF
NA | TRBJ1-5 | TRBV7-9 | NA | TGTGCCAGCAGCGCGGACAGAAATCAGCCCCAGCATTTT | CASSADRNQPQHF
TRBD2 | TRBJ2-7 | TRBV4-3 | NA | TGCGCCAGCAGCCAAGATCCTGCGGGGGCCTACGAGCAGTACTTC | CASSQDPAGAYEQYF
NA | TRBJ1-1 | TRBV10-3 | NA | TGTGCCATCAGTGAGGGGTTAGGGGACACTGAAGCTTTCTTT | CAISEGLGDTEAFF
NA | TRBJ2-5 | TRBV4-3 | NA | TGCGCCAGCAGCCAAACCCTTCCCGGGACGACAGGACAAGAGACCCAGTACTTC | CASSQTLPGTTGQETQYF
TRBD1 | TRBJ1-5 | TRBV20-1 | NA | TGCAGTGCTAGTGGAGACAGGGAAGATCAGCCCCAGCATTTT | CSASGDREDQPQHF
NA | TRBJ2-7 | TRBV11-2 | NA | TGTGCCAACCCTTTTTTGAGCGAGCAGTACTTC | CANPFLSEQYF
TRBD2 | TRBJ2-3 | TRBV7-3 | NA | TGTGCCAGCAGCTTGGGCGGGGGGGCTACAGATACGCAGTATTTT | CASSLGGGATDTQYF
TRBD1 | TRBJ1-5 | TRBV7-2 | NA | TGTGCCAGCAGATCAACAGGGGCCAGCAATCAGCCCCAGCATTTT | CASRSTGASNQPQHF
NA | TRBJ1-1 | TRBV10-1 | once | TGCGCCAGCAGGTTGTTCCAGGACACTGAAGCTTTCTTT | CASRLFQDTEAFF
NA | TRBJ1-5 | TRBV6-5 | NA | TGTGCCAGCACCCCCTACGGTTCAGGGCGGCCCCAGCATTTT | CASTPYGSGRPQHF
NA | TRBJ2-7 | TRBV29-1 | NA | TGCAGCGTAGGGGCCATCGCCGGCTACGAGCAGTACTTC | CSVGAIAGYEQYF
TRBD1 | TRBJ1-3 | TRBV10-3 | NA | TGTGCCATCAAGAACCGGGACAGCTCTGGAAACACCATATATTTT | CAIKNRDSSGNTIYF